What follows describes a single T cell receptor (beta chain). Its antigen remains undetermined. It has no much larger one-base neighbor in the sample; base qualities were not kept. This sample is part of a study of blood T cell repertoires in COVID-19 (dated by TCRdb to about 2020). Background on the whole study: Samples covering the acute and convalescent phases of COVID-19 were provided by collaborators in the United States, Italy and Spain. The repertoires were made available in a free public database intended to serve as a resource for research on the immune response to SARS-CoV-2. A de-identified subject ID, COVID-19 status, age in years and sex were almost always included in the sample metadata. Deeply sampled blood TCRbeta repertoires from subjects exposed to, actively infected with, or recovered from COVID-19 were included in the dataset. HLA class I and class II types, where available, came from metadata supplied by the sample provider rather than from assay-based typing. The material from the prospective study consisted of cDNA or gDNA derived from T cells, B-cell-depleted T cells, or PBMCs. Samples came from the ongoing ImmuneRACE study (first 160 participants) plus 1,254 subjects from 6 global collaborators.

TCRbeta CDR3 regions were amplified from genomic DNA using the immunoSEQ Assay, a bias-controlled multiplex PCR. Under the source paper's analysis protocol: Nucleated cell counts per sample were estimated from amplification of reference gene primers within the assay. To quantify the absolute abundance of each unique TCRbeta CDR3 rearrangement, sequence reads were collapsed and filtered. For each sample, productive Simpson clonality was calculated by taking the square root of Simpson's diversity index across productive rearrangements. The clones in this table, taken by TCRdb from immuneACCESS, are in-frame only. Not every clone is retained; where verified, under half of the shortfall comes from an unresolved V gene, and the cause of the rest is unknown. That table furnishes V, J and clone size, whereas the DNA furnished D and trimming. The sample table holds hundreds of thousands of clones, of which around 90% were seen once. 1.2% of the sample lies in the top ten.

Points the paper makes about the study in general: How much clinical and demographic metadata was included differed by source and by participant, and the metadata was provided uncurated.

In the prospective study, participants were about 18 to 100 years old, resided in about two dozen geographic areas of the United States, and were enrolled through a virtual design. In the prospective study, participants were assigned to cohorts based on the clinical history participants reported in a screening survey and a study questionnaire. Recovered participants in ImmuneRACE Cohort 3 were defined as having two consecutive negative NP/OP PCR tests, clearance from a healthcare professional, or resolution of symptoms. Mobile phlebotomists in the prospective study collected whole blood, serum and a nasopharyngeal or oropharyngeal swab from every participant. Participants in the prospective study had the option to provide additional blood draws and questionnaires over a roughly two-month period. Blood samples from the prospective study were shipped frozen or at room temperature prior to DNA extraction.

The CDR3 covers 14 residues, taking in both the cysteine and the phenylalanine. Only CDR3 DNA is held: 42 bases, read in frame from base 1. The V end loses 4 bases and the J end loses 5 bases, and a stretch of 12 bases separates them. From the germline V gene, CDR1 is ENHRY and CDR2 is SYGVKD. This TCR was recovered from a man aged 25 to 45 who had recovered from COVID-19. Sample: PBMCs or T cells enriched from blood (not recorded which). Recombination linked TRBV10-3 to TRBJ2-1, with TRBD1 tentatively as D gene (6 bases match). The CDR3 region reads CAISVSGTNNEQFF. The DNA sequence is TGTGCCATCAGTGTTTCCGGGACAAACAATGAGCAGTTCTTC.